Shown below are 17 T cell receptor beta chains from a single sample sequenced in a study of blood T cells in healthy people across ages. Using a J-beta primer mix together with a sample-barcoded 5' primer, a second PCR was run for about 7 to 12 cycles. TCRdb called the 5' RACE reads again in MiXCR, with one record for every CDR3 protein. The sample has about 1.4 million distinct CDR3 sequences, approximately 59% seen once. The sequencing input was blood. The receptors come from a man aged 18 to 29 in good health.

V is TRBV5-5 and J is TRBJ2-7; TRBD2 matches at 7 bases. From germline, CDR1 is SGHKS and CDR2 YYEKEE (reference sequence). V lost 2 bases to trimming and J lost 2 bases; unmatched junction nucleotides: 4. The CDR3 is 14 residues long. As DNA, the CDR3 is TGTGCCAGCAGCTTTAGCGGGTCTACCTACGAGCAGTACTTC. It encodes CASSFSGSTYEQYF.

The rearrangement links TRBV6-1 to TRBJ2-4; TRBD1 is a possible D gene (6 bases). The J call may not be correct, given that the DNA end is closer to TRBJ2-7. The germline gives CDR1 MNHNS, CDR2 SASEGT. The CDR3 has 17 residues. CDR3 in amino acids: CASRPKITGHGDYEQYF. The DNA for the CDR3 is TGTGCCAGCAGACCAAAGATCACGGGACACGGAGACTACGAGCAGTACTTC.

The sample holds a few counts of this clonotype. The chain couples TRBV7-6 to TRBJ1-4, with 9 positions matching TRBD1. CDR3 length equals 15 residues. Germline V gene lookup returns CDR1 SGHVS and CDR2 FNYEAQ. V gave up 4 bases and J gave up 8 bases; unmatched junction bases: 8. CDR3: CASSSSGTGLEKLFF. In DNA form, the CDR3 reads TGTGCCAGCAGCTCATCCGGGACAGGGCTCGAAAAACTGTTTTTT.

The V and J genes are TRBV3-1 and TRBJ2-1; D gene unclear. Between the trimmed V and J ends, which lost 1 base and 4 bases, there was a span of 11 bases. The germline V gene encodes CDR1 LGHDT and CDR2 YNNKEL (reference sequence). The CDR3 contains 15 residues. The CDR3 sequence is CASSQGWTGYNEQFF. The CDR3 DNA follows: TGTGCCAGCAGCCAAGGGTGGACCGGATACAATGAGCAGTTCTTC.

The sample holds a few counts of this clonotype. This chain connects TRBV27 to TRBJ2-5, with 8 nucleotides matching TRBD1. The J call may be mistaken, given a closer DNA end match to TRBJ2-7. There are 14 residues in the CDR3. Germline CDR1 is MNHEY and CDR2 is SMNVEV (reference sequence). CDR3 bases: TGTGCCAGCAGAAACTGGGGACAGGTTTACGAGCAGTACTTC. Its protein is CASRNWGQVYEQYF.

This sequence joins TRBV20-1 and TRBJ2-1; D gene unclear. Trimming shortened V by 6 bases and J by 0 bases, and 12 bases separated the two germline ends. Germline values: CDR1 DFQATT, CDR2 SNEGSKA (reference sequence). The CDR3 runs to 14 residues. CDR3 sequence (DNA): TGCAGTGCAGGAAGGCGTTTCTCCTACAATGAGCAGTTCTTC. It codes for CSAGRRFSYNEQFF.

V usage is TRBV27 and J usage is TRBJ2-1, with 8 bases fitting TRBD1. CDR3 length equals 14 residues. The V and J ends lost 6 bases and 7 bases, in that order; junction bases with no gene match: 8. CDR1 is MNHEY and CDR2 is SMNVEV in the germline V gene (reference sequence). The CDR3 sequence is CASRRTGNQNEQFF. CDR3 nucleotides: TGTGCCAGCAGGCGGACAGGGAACCAGAATGAGCAGTTCTTC.

The rearrangement joins TRBV19 to TRBJ2-1, with D possibly called TRBD1 or TRBD2 (5 bases each). The CDR3 covers 12 residues. The V gene's germline CDR1 is LNHDA and CDR2 SQIVND (reference sequence). V was trimmed by 2 bases and J by 9 bases, leaving 8 bases between them. CDR3: CASSILGGEQFF. CDR3 DNA sequence: TGTGCCAGTAGTATACTTGGGGGTGAGCAGTTCTTC. Supplemented by reference TRBV19 and TRBJ2-1, the full variable domain reads DGGITQSPKYLFRKEGQNVTLSCEQNLNHDAMYWYRQDPGQGLRLIYYSQIVNDFQKGDIAEGYSVSREKKESFPLTVTSAQKNPTAFYLCASSILGGEQFFGPGTRLTVL.

V gene TRBV25-1 combines with J gene TRBJ2-6, with 8 bases matching TRBD2. Germline CDR1 reads MGHDK; CDR2 reads SYGVNS. The CDR3 length is 17 residues. J gave up 4 bases and V 1 base, and 6 bases lay outside the gene matches. Here the CDR3 reads CASSESPGGPGANVLTF. In nucleotides, the CDR3 is TGTGCCAGCAGTGAATCCCCGGGAGGGCCAGGGGCCAACGTCCTGACTTTC.

The V and J genes are TRBV4-1 and TRBJ2-7; D perhaps matches TRBD2 (6 bases). Germline values: CDR1 MGHRA, CDR2 YSYEKL. Trimming removed 1 base from V and 0 bases from J, with 16 bases in between. CDR3 length: 17 amino acids. The CDR3 spells CASSQGGHGGSSYEQYF. The CDR3 nucleotides are TGCGCCAGCAGCCAAGGTGGGCACGGAGGGAGCTCCTACGAGCAGTACTTC.

The chain carries TRBV7-2 and TRBJ1-5, with 11 bases matching TRBD1. This CDR3 comprises 16 residues. V shed 4 bases and J 7 bases; nucleotides not matched to a gene: 9. Looked up from germline, CDR1 is SGHTA and CDR2 is FQGNSA. The CDR3 here is CASSSGQGAIGQPQHF. The CDR3 nucleotides read TGTGCCAGCAGCTCAGGACAGGGGGCGATTGGGCAGCCCCAGCATTTT. The whole variable domain, filled in from reference TRBV7-2 and TRBJ1-5, reads GAGVSQSPSNKVTEKGKDVELRCDPISGHTALYWYRQSLGQGLEFLIYFQGNSAPDKSGLPSDRFSAERTGGSVSTLTIQRTQQEDSAVYLCASSSGQGAIGQPQHFGDGTRLSIL.

V and J are TRBV7-9 and TRBJ2-1, with 9 bases matching TRBD2. The germline V gene encodes CDR1 SEHNR and CDR2 FQNEAQ (reference sequence). This CDR3 is built from 16 residues. The ends lost 5 bases at V and 7 bases at J; junction bases unmatched: 12. CDR3 DNA sequence: TGTGCCAGCAGCCTCGGAACCGGCGGGAGGGTGAATGAGCAGTTCTTC. It translates to CASSLGTGGRVNEQFF.

This clonotype was observed at least ten times. CDR3: CASSQTPPDRHGQPSTDTQYF. CDR3 sequence (DNA): TGTGCCAGCAGTCAGACCCCGCCGGACAGGCACGGCCAACCCAGCACAGATACGCAGTATTTT. This chain joins TRBV6-1 and TRBJ2-3, with 7 bases aligning to TRBD1. The CDR3 loop spans 21 amino acids. V lost 5 bases and J lost 0; bases outside the gene matches: 23. Germline V gives CDR1 MNHNS, CDR2 SASEGT.

This clonotype came up once. The chain carries TRBV10-3 and TRBJ1-1, with 9 bases lining up with TRBD1. With 6 bases clipped from V and 4 bases from J, the junction kept 6 bases outside the gene matches. The CDR3 is 14 residues long. CDR1 is ENHRY, CDR2 SYGVKD, per germline. The DNA for the CDR3 is TGTGCCATCAGCCTGGGGACAGGGCGCACTGAAGCTTTCTTT. Amino acids: CAISLGTGRTEAFF.

This clonotype was counted many times. The genes are TRBV12-3 or TRBV12-4 and TRBJ2-4; D gene unclear. V dropped 3 bases and J dropped 0 bases, with 6 bases sitting between them. This CDR3 contains 14 residues. This chain's CDR3 is CASSLPKAKNIQYF. Written as DNA, the CDR3 is TGTGCCAGCAGTTTGCCGAAAGCCAAAAACATTCAGTACTTC.

The CDR3 DNA is TGTGCCAGCAGCTCGCCCAGGACAGGGGGCTACGAGCAGTACTTC. It is translated as CASSSPRTGGYEQYF. V gene TRBV11-2 combines with J gene TRBJ2-7; 10 bases are shared with TRBD1. V lost 4 bases, J lost 3 bases, and 6 bases stayed unmatched. The germline V gene has CDR1 SGHAT and CDR2 FQNNGV. The CDR3 is 15 residues long.

Notes on this clonotype: Compared with germline, one end of the junction differs, possibly owing to a read error. The chain combines TRBV4-2 with TRBJ1-1, with D tentatively TRBD1 (6 bases). The CDR3 has 18 residues. Germline assignment: CDR1 LGHNA and CDR2 YNFKEQ. DNA for the CDR3: TGTGCCAGCAGACTCCGGGACACCTACAGTGGAGTGAACGCTGAAGCTTTCTTT. Translating it yields CASRLRDTYSGVNAEAFF.